This T cell receptor (beta chain) emerged from a study of radiation and T cells in renal cell carcinoma. Study-wide results and caveats: In blood, top tumor clones expanded by 2 weeks, shrinking by 4.

About this clone: Its matching antigen is unknown.

Here immunoSEQ multiplex PCR was the method, and the copy in TCRdb shows in-frame clones only, minus some. Among 160,000 or so clones listed, 87% were seen once. V was pared by 0 bases and J by 2 bases, with 8 bases of the junction left unmatched. This CDR3 has 18 residues. Germline values: CDR1 SGDLS, CDR2 YYNGEE. Time point denoted: blood 2 weeks post-SBRT. The treatment is: 15 Gy SBRT to primary tumor, nephrectomy 4 weeks later. Blood was sampled at baseline, 2 weeks and 4 weeks after SBRT. The sample was blood, taken from a patient whose treatment included radiotherapy and nephrectomy. The TCR sequence derives from a woman aged 45 to 65 with renal cell carcinoma. The chain carries TRBV9 and TRBJ2-3; 11 bases map to TRBD2. CDR3 sequence reads: CASSVEAASGGSTDTQYF. In nucleotides, the CDR3 is TGTGCCAGCAGCGTAGAGGCGGCTAGCGGGGGGTCCACAGATACGCAGTATTTT.